Sequencing of this T cell receptor beta chain was carried out in a study of blood T cell repertoires in COVID-19. Looked up from germline, CDR1 is MNHNY and CDR2 is SVGAGI (reference sequence). The germline V and J ends were trimmed by 0 bases and 9 bases, with 15 bases remaining between them. The CDR3 has 14 amino acids. Original processing methods: Using reference gene primer amplification, nucleated cell counts were estimated. This table comes from immunoSEQ multiplex PCR, and its TCRdb copy is limited to in-frame clones, with some not included. That table gives V, J and clone size, and the DNA gave D and trimming. The table has under 150,000 clones, approximately 81% seen once.

The chain employs TRBV6-6 and TRBJ2-7; possibly TRBD2 for D (6 bases). Sequencing was done on a sample of peripheral blood. This sequence was found in a human donor in a cohort sampled during active COVID-19. CDR3 region: CASSYSSGQSGQYF. The CDR3 DNA reads TGTGCCAGCAGTTACTCGAGCGGGCAGAGTGGGCAGTACTTC.